A few counts support the clone carrying this T cell receptor (beta chain). Its target is unknown. The V gene lost 5 bases and the J gene lost 0 bases, with 7 bases spanning the gap. Germline V lookup: CDR1 SQVTM, CDR2 ANQGSEA. This CDR3 comprises 13 residues. This record comes from a study of CD8 T cells in ankylosing spondylitis. Study outcomes and limitations: Within peripheral blood, clones linked to disease were CD8+ and relatively rare. Matched ankylosing spondylitis synovial fluid reportedly showed significant enrichment of disease-linked clones. Ankylosing spondylitis blood appeared to be characterized by a TCR beta motif of several highly homologous variants.

With molecular barcodes, quantitative 5'-RACE was used to make the TCR beta libraries. TCRdb analysed the 5' RACE reads with MiXCR anew, one entry per CDR3 protein. Of more than 300,000 distinct CDR3 sequences in the sample, under 8.5% were seen once. The sample was blood, either unsorted or a sorted T cell fraction (not recorded which). The receptor was derived from a male donor with ankylosing spondylitis. The chain is built from TRBV29-1 and TRBJ2-2; TRBD2 is a possible D gene (5 bases). The CDR3, as DNA: TGCAGCGTTCGCGGGTCGAACACCGGGGAGCTGTTTTTT. Residues: CSVRGSNTGELFF.